What follows is one TCR beta chain and its context. This clonotype occurred many times. Its cognate antigen has yet to be identified. Nothing much larger sits one base from this clone, and base qualities are not available. This entry comes from a study of low-dose radiotherapy and immunotherapy resistance in tumors (dated by TCRdb to 2021 to 2024). Background for the entire study: Patients in Cohort 1 were given 0.5 Gy per fraction every 2 weeks, and the prescribed total PTV dose was 6.5 Gy. Patients in Cohort 2 were given 1 Gy per fraction every two weeks, for a total of 13 Gy across 26 weeks. Patients were given nivolumab as a 240 mg flat dose every two weeks and ipilimumab at 1 mg/kg every six weeks, with both drugs delivered intravenously. Intravenous cyclophosphamide at 200 mg/m2 was administered every two weeks, one day ahead of each radiation and immunotherapy administration. Starting on cycle 1 day 1, patients took 300 mg of aspirin by mouth once daily for four cycles. Randomization of trial participants into treatment groups was not performed. The translational analysis covered eight patients: three from the first dose cohort and the first five from the second dose cohort.

This sample was sequenced with an Illumina HiSeq 2500. To make first-strand cDNA, Superscript III was used along with a set of TRAV- and TRBV-specific primers so that both the TCRalpha and TCRbeta chains were covered. TCRs were amplified for 20 to 25 PCR cycles with Phusion, using a constant-region primer paired with the adapter attached to the V primers. The isolated mRNA was amplified using the MessageAmp II aRNA Amplification Kit, with in vitro transcription performed for 15 to 20 hours at 37 degrees C. The Dynabeads mRNA DIRECT Purification Kit was used to isolate the mRNA for TCR sequencing. Indexed Illumina adapters were added in a second approximately 24-cycle Phusion PCR, and the resulting products were purified with AMPure XP beads. In the paper's pipeline: Custom Perl scripts pooled TCR sequences encoding the same protein, removed out-of-frame sequences and computed each clonotype's abundance. Any TCR sequence supported by only a single read was excluded from analysis. Repertoire metrics included Shannon entropy, Gini index, clonality, richness, and frequency of TCRs shared between repertoires. TCRdb trimmed the raw reads at Q25, called clones with MiXCR and kept productive beta chains. Rows with a matching CDR3 protein are joined into one entry that keeps the most common DNA and genes. V and J calls and clone size were set by TCRdb, not the authors. Present in this sample are some 85,000 distinct CDR3 sequences, approximately 20% of which were seen just once. The ten largest clones represent 4.5% to 7.5% of the sample.

Its CDR3 holds 15 amino acids, cysteine through phenylalanine. Here the CDR3 DNA is all that survives: 45 bases in frame from base 1. The junction carries 15 bases between V and J, which are trimmed by 0 bases and 8 bases respectively. Taken from the germline V gene, the CDR1 and CDR2 loops are SGHRS and YFSETQ. Explained via the paper, the time point label denotes: before trial treatment. Donors were enrolled in RACIN, a single-arm phase I dose-escalation trial combining nivolumab, ipilimumab, aspirin, low-dose cyclophosphamide and low-dose radiotherapy. Eligible patients had advanced, TIL-negative solid tumors.

The V and J segments used are TRBV5-1 and TRBJ2-1, with a weak D call of TRBD1 (6 bases match). This material consisted of PBMCs, taken before treatment. The sequence was collected from a male donor with prostate cancer. The nucleotide sequence reads TGCGCCAGCAGCTTGGACAGGGTTTCGTCGTATGAGCAGTTCTTC. Its protein reads: CASSLDRVSSYEQFF.